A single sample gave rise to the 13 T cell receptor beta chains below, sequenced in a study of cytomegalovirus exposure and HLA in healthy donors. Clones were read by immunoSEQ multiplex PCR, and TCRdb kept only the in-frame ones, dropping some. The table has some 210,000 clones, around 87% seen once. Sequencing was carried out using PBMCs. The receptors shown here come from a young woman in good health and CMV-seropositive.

CDR3 in DNA: TGTGCCAGCAGTGTTTTCAAAGTCTCGGACACTGAAGCTTTCTTT. It encodes CASSVFKVSDTEAFF. The V gene is TRBV6-5, the J gene TRBJ1-1; D is undetermined. With 5 bases removed from V and 3 bases from J, the gap between germline ends came to 16 bases. The CDR3 extends over 15 amino acids. Germline values: CDR1 MNHEY, CDR2 SVGAGI.

CDR3 protein: CASSPLGLAVYNEQFF. CDR3 bases: TGTGCCAGCAGTCCCTTGGGACTAGCGGTTTACAATGAGCAGTTCTTC. The chain carries TRBV25-1 and TRBJ2-1; 11 nucleotides agree with TRBD2. Germline CDR1 reads MGHDK; CDR2 reads SYGVNS. The length of the CDR3 is 16 residues. After removal of 5 bases from V and 4 bases from J, the junction contained 7 bases not matched to a gene.

The CDR3 sequence: CASSPGGQGADEQYF. CDR3 DNA: TGCGCCAGCAGCCCCGGCGGCCAGGGGGCCGACGAGCAGTACTTC. This chain connects TRBV5-1 to TRBJ2-7, with TRBD1 matching over 8 bases. Germline CDR1 is SGHRS and CDR2 is YFSETQ. The junction had 11 bases not matched to a gene; V was cut back by 4 bases and J by 5 bases. This CDR3 has 15 residues.

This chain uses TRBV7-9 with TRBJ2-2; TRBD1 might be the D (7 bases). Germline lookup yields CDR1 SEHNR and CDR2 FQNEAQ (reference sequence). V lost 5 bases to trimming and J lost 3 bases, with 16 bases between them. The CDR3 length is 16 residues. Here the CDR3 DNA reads TGTGCCAGCAGCCGGGGGTTTGACAGGGACACCGGGGAGCTGTTTTTT. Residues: CASSRGFDRDTGELFF.

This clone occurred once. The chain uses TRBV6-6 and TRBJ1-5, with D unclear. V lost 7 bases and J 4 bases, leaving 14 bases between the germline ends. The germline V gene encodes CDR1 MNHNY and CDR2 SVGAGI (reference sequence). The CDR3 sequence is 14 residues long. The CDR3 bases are TGTGCCAGCAACCTACGACTAGGGAATCAGCCCCAGCATTTT. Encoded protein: CASNLRLGNQPQHF.

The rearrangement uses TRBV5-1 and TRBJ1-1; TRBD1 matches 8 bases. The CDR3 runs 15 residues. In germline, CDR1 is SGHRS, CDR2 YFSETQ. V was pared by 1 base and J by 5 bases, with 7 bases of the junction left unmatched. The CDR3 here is CASSLYVQGATEAFF. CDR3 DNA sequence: TGCGCCAGCAGCTTGTATGTCCAGGGGGCGACTGAAGCTTTCTTT.

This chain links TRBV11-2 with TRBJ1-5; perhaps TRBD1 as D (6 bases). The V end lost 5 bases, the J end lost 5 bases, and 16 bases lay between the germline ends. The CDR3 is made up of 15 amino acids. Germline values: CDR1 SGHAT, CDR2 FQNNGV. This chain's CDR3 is CASSTVRGYYQPQHF. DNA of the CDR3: TGTGCCAGCAGCACGGTCAGGGGCTATTATCAGCCCCAGCATTTT. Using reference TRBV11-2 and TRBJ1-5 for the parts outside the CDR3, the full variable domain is EAGVAQSPRYKIIEKRQSVAFWCNPISGHATLYWYQQILGQGPKLLIQFQNNGVVDDSQLPKDRFSAERLKGVDSTLKIQPAKLEDSAVYLCASSTVRGYYQPQHFGDGTRLSIL.

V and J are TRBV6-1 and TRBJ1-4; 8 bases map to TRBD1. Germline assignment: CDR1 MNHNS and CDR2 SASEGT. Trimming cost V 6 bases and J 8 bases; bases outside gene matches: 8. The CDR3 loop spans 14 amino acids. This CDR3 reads CASSSGGDWEKLFF. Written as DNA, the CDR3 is TGTGCCAGCAGCTCAGGGGGCGATTGGGAAAAACTGTTTTTT.

The CDR3 spells CASSPRDSGFYEQYF. Here the CDR3 DNA reads TGTGCCAGCAGCCCTCGGGACAGTGGTTTCTACGAGCAGTACTTC. The chain has TRBV9 and TRBJ2-7; 7 bases are shared with TRBD1. This CDR3 spans 15 amino acids. The J segment lost 3 bases and the V segment lost 4 bases, leaving 10 bases of the junction unmatched. The germline V gene has CDR1 SGDLS and CDR2 YYNGEE.

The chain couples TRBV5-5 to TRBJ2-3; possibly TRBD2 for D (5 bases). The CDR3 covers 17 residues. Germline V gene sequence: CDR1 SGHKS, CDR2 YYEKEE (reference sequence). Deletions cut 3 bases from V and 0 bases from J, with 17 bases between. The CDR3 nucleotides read TGTGCCAGCAGCTATTCCAGAGGGATTAGTAGCACAGATACGCAGTATTTT. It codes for CASSYSRGISSTDTQYF.

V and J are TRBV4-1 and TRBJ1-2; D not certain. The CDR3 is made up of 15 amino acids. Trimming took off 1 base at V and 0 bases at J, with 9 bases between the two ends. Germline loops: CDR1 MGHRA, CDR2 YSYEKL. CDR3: CASSQGRAPNYGYTF. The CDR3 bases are TGCGCCAGCAGCCAAGGGAGGGCGCCTAACTATGGCTACACCTTC.

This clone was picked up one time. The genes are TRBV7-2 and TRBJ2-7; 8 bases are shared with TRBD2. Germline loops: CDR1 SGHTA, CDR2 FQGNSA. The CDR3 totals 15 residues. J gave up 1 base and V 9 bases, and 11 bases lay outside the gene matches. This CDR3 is CASVAGGGGSYEQYF. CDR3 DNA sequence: TGTGCCAGTGTCGCCGGGGGGGGCGGTTCCTACGAGCAGTACTTC.

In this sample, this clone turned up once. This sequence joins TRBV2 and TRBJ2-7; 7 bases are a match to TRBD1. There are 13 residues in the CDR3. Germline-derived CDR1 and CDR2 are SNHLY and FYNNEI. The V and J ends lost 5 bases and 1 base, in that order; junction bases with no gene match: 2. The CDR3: CASSTGQSYEQYF. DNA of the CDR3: TGTGCCAGCAGTACGGGACAGTCCTACGAGCAGTACTTC. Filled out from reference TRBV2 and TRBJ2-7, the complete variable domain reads EPEVTQTPSHQVTQMGQEVILRCVPISNHLYFYWYRQILGQKVEFLVSFYNNEISEKSEIFDDQFSVERPDGSNFTLKIRSTKLEDSAMYFCASSTGQSYEQYFGPGTRLTVT.